The rows below give T cell receptor beta chains drawn from one sample of a study of monozygotic twins with inflammatory bowel disease. TCRdb re-called the 5' RACE reads; every CDR3 protein appears as one record, without DNA. This sample contains just over 300,000 distinct CDR3 sequences. Input material: blood. These receptor sequences come from a human donor with ulcerative colitis or Crohn's disease, or a healthy co-twin of an affected twin (not recorded which). CDR3s include the opening cysteine and the closing phenylalanine or tryptophan.

j_call | v_call | cdr3_length | cdr3_aa
TRBJ2-3 | TRBV29-1 | 16 | CSVEDQGQGSTDTQYF
TRBJ1-4 | TRBV7-9 | 14 | CASSSDSRGEKLFF
TRBJ2-2 | TRBV5-5 | 17 | CASSSGTGGWSGGELFF
TRBJ1-5 | TRBV5-5 | 14 | CASCNGRNNQPQHF
TRBJ1-2 | TRBV7-2 | 15 | CASSSGPGLKGGYTF
TRBJ2-4 | TRBV6-2/TRBV6-3 | 17 | CASSYVRTERAKNIQYF
TRBJ2-7 | TRBV5-6 | 15 | CASSLGPGKAYEQYF
TRBJ2-3 | TRBV5-4 | 16 | CASSLAPGGSTDTQYF
TRBJ2-5 | TRBV7-3 | 14 | CASSLTGGSETQYF
TRBJ1-2 | TRBV7-6 | 16 | CASSHPFGVSSWSYTF
TRBJ2-1 | TRBV6-5 | 19 | CASSYSSGTILSSYNEQFF
TRBJ1-2 | TRBV10-3 | 14 | CATTRTAGEYGYTF
TRBJ1-5 | TRBV20-1 | 15 | CSASKQPSGNQPQHF
TRBJ2-2 | TRBV19 | 16 | CASSIVGAAGTGELFF
TRBJ2-7 | TRBV7-2 | 12 | CASSLIGYEQYF
TRBJ2-3 | TRBV7-2 | 16 | CASSFERYEGSDTQYF
TRBJ2-7 | TRBV11-1 | 22 | CASSLASRKTSGRTGDSYEQYF
TRBJ2-7 | TRBV20-1 | 14 | CSARGLAGGDEQYF
TRBJ1-5 | TRBV12-3/TRBV12-4 | 14 | CASSFQSRNQPQHF
TRBJ2-7 | TRBV20-1 | 14 | CSARGDRDSYEQYF
TRBJ2-5 | TRBV18 | 17 | CASSPGTSGRSRETQYF
TRBJ2-7 | TRBV5-1 | 15 | CASSSRTGPLYEQYF
TRBJ1-1 | TRBV5-1 | 14 | CASSWGQQNTEAFF
TRBJ2-2 | TRBV24-1 | 16 | CATSDFATGDTGELFF
TRBJ2-5 | TRBV10-3 | 17 | CAISASTAGQGQETQYF
TRBJ2-3 | TRBV6-6 | 14 | CASRGGLSTDTQYF
TRBJ2-2 | TRBV6-2/TRBV6-3 | 12 | CASCKVYGELFF
TRBJ2-7 | TRBV18 | 12 | CASSPIIDSLIF
TRBJ2-3 | TRBV10-2 | 11 | CASRETDTQYF
TRBJ2-6 | TRBV6-4 | 15 | CASKDRSSGANVLTF
TRBJ1-6 | TRBV20-1 | 13 | CSALAGFGSPLHF
TRBJ1-1 | TRBV27 | 14 | CASSFRGQYTEAFF
TRBJ1-2 | TRBV7-2 | 14 | CASPHLDNNYGYTF
TRBJ1-1 | TRBV19 | 14 | CASSISVLFPEAFF
TRBJ2-3 | TRBV5-5 | 13 | CASSLALSDTQYF
TRBJ2-7 | TRBV7-8 | 16 | CASSLLAQGRTYEQYF
TRBJ1-5 | TRBV7-2 | 15 | CASSALLSPNQPQHF
TRBJ2-2 | TRBV6-2/TRBV6-3 | 16 | CARRTSSGRCTGELFF
TRBJ2-1 | TRBV11-1 | 18 | CASSLTGTSGTPYNEQFF